This entry describes one T cell receptor (beta chain). The target antigen is unknown. V was cut by 0 bases and J by 1 base, with 3 bases left in between. Germline V gene lookup returns CDR1 DFQATT and CDR2 SNEGSKA (reference sequence). This CDR3 is built from 13 residues. This sample was taken from a study of T cell repertoires in cytomegalovirus infection. Study-wide background: Based on public TCR beta signatures, there were indications of CMV infection and of a matching HLA type. Study-wide findings and caveats: Summed public TCR beta family frequency identified CMV carriers bearing the relevant HLA. Predominance within the ex vivo response was attributable to HLA-C-restricted CMV-specific TCR beta clonotypes.

TCRdb recomputed calls from the reads with MiXCR, one row per CDR3 protein. The data hold roughly 230,000 distinct CDR3 sequences, with over 9% observed a single time. The chain links TRBV20-1 to TRBJ2-2; unclear D gene. The TCR was taken from a human donor in good health (CMV status not recorded). Some clones in this sample may be carry-over from other donors' samples. Specimen: PBMCs. Here the CDR3 DNA reads TGCAGTGCTAGAGATTGGAACACCGGGGAGCTGTTTTTT. It specifies CSARDWNTGELFF.